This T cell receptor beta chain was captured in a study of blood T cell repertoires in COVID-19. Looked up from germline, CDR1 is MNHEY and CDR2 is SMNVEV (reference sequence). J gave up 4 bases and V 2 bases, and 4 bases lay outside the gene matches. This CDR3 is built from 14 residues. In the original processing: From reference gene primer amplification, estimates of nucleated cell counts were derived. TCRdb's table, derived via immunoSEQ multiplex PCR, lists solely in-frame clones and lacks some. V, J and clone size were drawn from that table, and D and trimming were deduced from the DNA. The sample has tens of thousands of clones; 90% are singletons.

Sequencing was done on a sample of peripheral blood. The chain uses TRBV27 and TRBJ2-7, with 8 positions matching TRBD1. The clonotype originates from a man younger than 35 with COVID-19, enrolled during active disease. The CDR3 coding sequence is TGTGCCAGCAGTTTAGGCAGGGGGCCTTACGAGCAGTACTTC. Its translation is CASSLGRGPYEQYF.